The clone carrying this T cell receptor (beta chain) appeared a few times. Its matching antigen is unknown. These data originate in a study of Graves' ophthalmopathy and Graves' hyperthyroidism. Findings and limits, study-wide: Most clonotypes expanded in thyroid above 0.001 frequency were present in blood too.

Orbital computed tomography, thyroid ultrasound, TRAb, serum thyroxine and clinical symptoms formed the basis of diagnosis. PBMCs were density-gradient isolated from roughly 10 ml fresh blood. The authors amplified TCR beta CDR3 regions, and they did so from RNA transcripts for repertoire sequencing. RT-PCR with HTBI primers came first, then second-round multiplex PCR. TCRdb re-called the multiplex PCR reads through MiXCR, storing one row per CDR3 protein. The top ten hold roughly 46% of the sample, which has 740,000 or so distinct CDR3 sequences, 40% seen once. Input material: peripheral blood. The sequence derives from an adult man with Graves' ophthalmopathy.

CDR3 sequence reads: CASSPYTGQGPGELFF. As DNA, the CDR3 is TGTGCCAGCAGTCCGTACACCGGACAGGGCCCCGGGGAGCTGTTTTTT. The chain carries TRBV7-9 and TRBJ2-2; 8 nucleotides line up with TRBD1. The germline V gene has CDR1 SEHNR and CDR2 FQNEAQ (reference sequence). The V and J ends lost 6 bases and 6 bases, in that order; junction bases with no gene match: 12. This CDR3 is 16 amino acids long.